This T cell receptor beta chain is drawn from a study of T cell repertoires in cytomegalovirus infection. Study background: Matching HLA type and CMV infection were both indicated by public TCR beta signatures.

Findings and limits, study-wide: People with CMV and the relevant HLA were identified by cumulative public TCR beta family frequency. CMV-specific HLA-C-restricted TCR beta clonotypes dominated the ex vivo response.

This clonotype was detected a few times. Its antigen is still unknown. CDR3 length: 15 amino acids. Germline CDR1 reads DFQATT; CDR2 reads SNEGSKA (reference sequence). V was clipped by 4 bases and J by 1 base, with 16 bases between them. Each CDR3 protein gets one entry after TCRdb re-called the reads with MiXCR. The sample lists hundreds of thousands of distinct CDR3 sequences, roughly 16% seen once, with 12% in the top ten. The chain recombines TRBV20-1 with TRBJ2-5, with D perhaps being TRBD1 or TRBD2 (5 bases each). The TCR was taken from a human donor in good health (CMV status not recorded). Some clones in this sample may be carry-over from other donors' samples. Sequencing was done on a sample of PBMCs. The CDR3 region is CSAIHLGTVQETQYF. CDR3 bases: TGCAGTGCTATCCACTTAGGGACCGTCCAAGAGACCCAGTACTTC.